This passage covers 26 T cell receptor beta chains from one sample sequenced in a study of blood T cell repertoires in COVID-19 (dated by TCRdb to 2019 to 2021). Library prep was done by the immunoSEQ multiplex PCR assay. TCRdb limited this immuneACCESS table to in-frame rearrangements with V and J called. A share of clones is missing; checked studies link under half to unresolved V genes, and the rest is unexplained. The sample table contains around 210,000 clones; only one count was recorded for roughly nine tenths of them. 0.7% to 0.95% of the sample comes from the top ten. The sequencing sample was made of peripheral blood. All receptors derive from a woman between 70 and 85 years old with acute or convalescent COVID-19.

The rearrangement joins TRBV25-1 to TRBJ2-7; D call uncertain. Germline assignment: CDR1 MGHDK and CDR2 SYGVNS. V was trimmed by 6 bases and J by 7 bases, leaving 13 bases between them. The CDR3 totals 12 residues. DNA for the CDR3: TGTGCCAGCAGGCCCTCCCCTACGGAGCAGTACTTC. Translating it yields CASRPSPTEQYF.

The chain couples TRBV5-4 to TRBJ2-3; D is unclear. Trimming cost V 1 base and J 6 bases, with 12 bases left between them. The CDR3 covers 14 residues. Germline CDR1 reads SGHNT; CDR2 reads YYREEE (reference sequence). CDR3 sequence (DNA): TGTGCCAGCAGCTTGAGTAGTGGGCTCGATACGCAGTATTTT. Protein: CASSLSSGLDTQYF.

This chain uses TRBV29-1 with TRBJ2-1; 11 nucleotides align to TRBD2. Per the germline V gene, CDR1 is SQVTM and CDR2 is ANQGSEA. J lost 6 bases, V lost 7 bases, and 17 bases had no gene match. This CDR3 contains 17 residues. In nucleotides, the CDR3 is TGCAGCGCCCGACTAGCGGGGCTTTTTTCGGTCGGCAATGAGCAGTTCTTC. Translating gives CSARLAGLFSVGNEQFF.

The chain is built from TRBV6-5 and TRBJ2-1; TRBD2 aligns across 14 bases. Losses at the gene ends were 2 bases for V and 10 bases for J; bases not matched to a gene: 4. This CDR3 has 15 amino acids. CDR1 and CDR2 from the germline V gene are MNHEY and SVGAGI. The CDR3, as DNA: TGTGCCAGCAGTTACGGGACTAGCGGGAGAAAGGAGCAGTTCTTC. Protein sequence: CASSYGTSGRKEQFF.

The CDR3 DNA reads as TGTGCCAGTAGTATATTAAAGGGCGTAGCGGGAGCCGCAGATACGCAGTATTTT. Its translation is CASSILKGVAGAADTQYF. The chain is built from TRBV19 and TRBJ2-3, with 9 positions matching TRBD2. From germline, CDR1 is LNHDA and CDR2 SQIVND (reference sequence). The CDR3 consists of 18 residues. V dropped 2 bases and J dropped 4; count of bases not matched to a gene: 13.

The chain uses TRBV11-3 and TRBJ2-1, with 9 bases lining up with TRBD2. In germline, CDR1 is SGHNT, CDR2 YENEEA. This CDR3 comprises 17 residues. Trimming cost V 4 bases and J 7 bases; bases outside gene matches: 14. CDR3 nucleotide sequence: TGTGCCAGCAGCTCCGCTTTTGGTAGCGGGAGCTCGAATGAGCAGTTCTTC. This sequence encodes CASSSAFGSGSSNEQFF.

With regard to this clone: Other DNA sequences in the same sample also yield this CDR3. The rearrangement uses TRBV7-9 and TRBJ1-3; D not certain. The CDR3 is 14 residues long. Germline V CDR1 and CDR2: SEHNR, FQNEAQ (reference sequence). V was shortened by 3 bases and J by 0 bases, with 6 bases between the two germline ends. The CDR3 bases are TGTGCCAGCAGCTTTAGTCTCTCTGGAAACACCATATATTTT. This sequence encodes CASSFSLSGNTIYF.

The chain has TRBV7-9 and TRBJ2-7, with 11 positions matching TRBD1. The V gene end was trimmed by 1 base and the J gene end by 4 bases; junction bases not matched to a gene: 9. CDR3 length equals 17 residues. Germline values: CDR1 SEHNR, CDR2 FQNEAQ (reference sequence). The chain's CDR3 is CASSLEDRGHLGYEQYF. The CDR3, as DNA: TGTGCCAGCAGCTTAGAGGACAGGGGGCATCTGGGGTACGAGCAGTACTTC.

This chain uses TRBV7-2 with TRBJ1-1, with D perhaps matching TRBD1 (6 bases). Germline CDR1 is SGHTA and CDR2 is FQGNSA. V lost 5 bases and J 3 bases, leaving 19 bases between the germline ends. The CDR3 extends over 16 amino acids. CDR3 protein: CASSLQQGRSDTEAFF. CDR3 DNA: TGTGCCAGCAGCCTCCAACAGGGTAGGTCGGACACTGAAGCTTTCTTT. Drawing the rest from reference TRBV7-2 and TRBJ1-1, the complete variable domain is GAGVSQSPSNKVTEKGKDVELRCDPISGHTALYWYRQSLGQGLEFLIYFQGNSAPDKSGLPSDRFSAERTGGSVSTLTIQRTQQEDSAVYLCASSLQQGRSDTEAFFGQGTRLTVV.

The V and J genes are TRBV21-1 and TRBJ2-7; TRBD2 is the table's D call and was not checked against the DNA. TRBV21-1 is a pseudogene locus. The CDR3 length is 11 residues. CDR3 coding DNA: TGTGCCAGCAGCAAAACGGGCGAGCAGTACTTC. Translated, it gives CASSKTGEQYF.

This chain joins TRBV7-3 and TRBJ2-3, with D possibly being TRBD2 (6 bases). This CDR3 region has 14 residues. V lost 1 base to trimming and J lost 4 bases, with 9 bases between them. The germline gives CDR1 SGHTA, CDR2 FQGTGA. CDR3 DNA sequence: TGTGCCAGCAGCTTAATCGGCGGGGCAGATACGCAGTATTTT. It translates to CASSLIGGADTQYF.

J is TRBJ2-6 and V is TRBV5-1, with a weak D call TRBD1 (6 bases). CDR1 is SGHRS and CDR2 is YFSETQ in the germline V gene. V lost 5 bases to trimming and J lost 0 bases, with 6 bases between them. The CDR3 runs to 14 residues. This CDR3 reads CASRGGSGANVLTF. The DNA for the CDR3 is TGCGCCAGCAGAGGGGGCTCTGGGGCCAACGTCCTGACTTTC.

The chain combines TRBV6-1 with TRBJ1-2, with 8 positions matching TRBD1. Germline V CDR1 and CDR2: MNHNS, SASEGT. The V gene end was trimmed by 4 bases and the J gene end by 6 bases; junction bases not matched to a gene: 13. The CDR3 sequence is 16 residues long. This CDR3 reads CASSVIGQGDRDGYTF. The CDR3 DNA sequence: TGTGCCAGCAGTGTGATAGGACAGGGAGATAGAGATGGCTACACCTTC.

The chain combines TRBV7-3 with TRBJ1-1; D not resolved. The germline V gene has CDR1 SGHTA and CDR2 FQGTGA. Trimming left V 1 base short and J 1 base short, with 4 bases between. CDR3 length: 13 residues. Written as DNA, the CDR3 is TGTGCCAGCAGCTTAAGACAGAACACTGAAGCTTTCTTT. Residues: CASSLRQNTEAFF.

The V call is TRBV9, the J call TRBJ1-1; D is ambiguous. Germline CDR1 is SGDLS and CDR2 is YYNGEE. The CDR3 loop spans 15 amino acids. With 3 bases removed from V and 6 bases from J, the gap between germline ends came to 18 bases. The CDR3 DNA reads TGTGCCAGCAGCGCAGTTTCCAGCGGTTTGGCTGAAGCTTTCTTT. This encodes CASSAVSSGLAEAFF.

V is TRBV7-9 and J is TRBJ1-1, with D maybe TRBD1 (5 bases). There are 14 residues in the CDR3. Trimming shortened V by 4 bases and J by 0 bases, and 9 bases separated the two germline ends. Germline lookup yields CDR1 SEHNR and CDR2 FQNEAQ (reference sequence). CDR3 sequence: CASSSPTVNTEAFF. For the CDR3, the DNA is TGTGCCAGCAGCTCACCGACAGTGAACACTGAAGCTTTCTTT.

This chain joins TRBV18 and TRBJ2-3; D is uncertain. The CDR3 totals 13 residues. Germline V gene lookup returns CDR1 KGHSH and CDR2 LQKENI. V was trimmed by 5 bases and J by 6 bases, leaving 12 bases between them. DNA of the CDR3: TGTGCCAGCTCATCCTCACTTACGGATACGCAGTATTTT. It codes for CASSSSLTDTQYF.

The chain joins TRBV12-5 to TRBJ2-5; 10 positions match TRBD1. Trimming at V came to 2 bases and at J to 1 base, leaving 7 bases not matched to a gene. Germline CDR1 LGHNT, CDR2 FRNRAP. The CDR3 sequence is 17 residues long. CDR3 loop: CASGLPRTGGIQETQYF. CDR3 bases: TGTGCTAGTGGTTTGCCCCGGACAGGGGGTATCCAAGAGACCCAGTACTTC.

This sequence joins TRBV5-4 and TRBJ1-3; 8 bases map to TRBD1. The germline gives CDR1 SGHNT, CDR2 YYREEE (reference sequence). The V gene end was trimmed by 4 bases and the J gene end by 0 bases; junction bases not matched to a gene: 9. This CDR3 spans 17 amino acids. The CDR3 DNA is TGTGCCAGCAGCCCCGGGACAGGAGCTCTCTCTGGAAACACCATATATTTT. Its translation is CASSPGTGALSGNTIYF.

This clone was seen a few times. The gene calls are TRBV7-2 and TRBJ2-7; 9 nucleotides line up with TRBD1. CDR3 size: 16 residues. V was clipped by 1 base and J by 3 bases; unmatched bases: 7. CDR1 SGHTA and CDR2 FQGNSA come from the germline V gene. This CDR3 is CASSLVSTGGNYEQYF. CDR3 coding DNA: TGTGCCAGCAGCTTAGTTAGTACAGGGGGCAACTACGAGCAGTACTTC.

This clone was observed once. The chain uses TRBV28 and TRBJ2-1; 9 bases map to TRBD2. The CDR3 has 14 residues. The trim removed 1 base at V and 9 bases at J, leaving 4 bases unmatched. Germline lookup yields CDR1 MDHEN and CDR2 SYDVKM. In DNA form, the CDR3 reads TGTGCCAGCAGTTTATATAGCGGGAGAAGTGAGCAGTTCTTC. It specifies CASSLYSGRSEQFF.

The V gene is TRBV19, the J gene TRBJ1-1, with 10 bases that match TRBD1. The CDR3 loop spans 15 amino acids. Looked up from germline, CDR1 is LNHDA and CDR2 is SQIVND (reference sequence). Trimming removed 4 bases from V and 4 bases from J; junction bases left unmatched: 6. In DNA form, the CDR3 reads TGTGCCAGTAGTACCCGACGGACAGGGGGCACTGAAGCTTTCTTT. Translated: CASSTRRTGGTEAFF.

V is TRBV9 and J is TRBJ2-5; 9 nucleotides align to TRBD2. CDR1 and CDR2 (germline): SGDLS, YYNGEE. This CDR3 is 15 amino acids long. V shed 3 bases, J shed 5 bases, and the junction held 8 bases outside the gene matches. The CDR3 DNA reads TGTGCCAGCAGCGCACCGGGACTAGCCCGGGAGACCCAGTACTTC. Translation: CASSAPGLARETQYF.

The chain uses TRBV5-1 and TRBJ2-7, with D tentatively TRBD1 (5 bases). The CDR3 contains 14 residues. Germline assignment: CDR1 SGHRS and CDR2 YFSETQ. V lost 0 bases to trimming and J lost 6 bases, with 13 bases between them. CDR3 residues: CASSLETDLFEQYF. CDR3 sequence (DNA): TGCGCCAGCAGCTTGGAGACAGACTTGTTCGAGCAGTACTTC.

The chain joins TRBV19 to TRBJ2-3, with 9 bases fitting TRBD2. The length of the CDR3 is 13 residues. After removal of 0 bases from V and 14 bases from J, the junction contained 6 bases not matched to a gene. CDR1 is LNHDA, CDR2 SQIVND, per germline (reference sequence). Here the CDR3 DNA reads TGTGCCAGTAGTATAGATACTAGCGGGCCAACGTATTTT. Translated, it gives CASSIDTSGPTYF. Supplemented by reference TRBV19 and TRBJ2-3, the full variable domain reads DGGITQSPKYLFRKEGQNVTLSCEQNLNHDAMYWYRQDPGQGLRLIYYSQIVNDFQKGDIAEGYSVSREKKESFPLTVTSAQKNPTAFYLCASSIDTSGPTYFGPGTRLTVL.

The CDR3 DNA reads TGTGCCAGCAGCCAAGCGGGGAATTCACCCCTCCACTTT. This translates into CASSQAGNSPLHF. The rearrangement links TRBV3-1 (or the pseudogene TRBV3-2) to TRBJ1-6, with no clear D. The ends were cut back, 1 base at V and 7 bases at J, with 5 bases in the middle. The CDR3 sequence is 13 residues long. From germline, CDR1 is LGHDT and CDR2 YNNKEL (reference sequence).